This T cell receptor beta chain came from a study of blood T cell repertoires in COVID-19. Overall study: The origin of the acute and convalescent COVID-19 samples was the United States, Italy and Spain. PBMCs, B-cell-depleted T cells, or T cells were the source of the cDNA or gDNA that made up the material.

The CDR3 is made up of 14 amino acids. Unmatched junction bases numbered 8, after V lost 8 bases and J lost 2 bases. Germline V gives CDR1 MNHEY, CDR2 SMNVEV (reference sequence). In the study's own analysis: Reference gene primer amplification in the assay estimated nucleated cell counts. Method: immunoSEQ multiplex PCR; TCRdb's copy keeps in-frame clones and lacks some. Clonal size and the V and J genes are those of that table, whereas D and trimming came from the DNA. The table has under 200,000 clones, approximately 83% seen once; the top ten hold roughly 11%. The sequence was collected from a man between 65 and 85 years old with active or convalescent COVID-19. Sequencing was performed on peripheral blood. The chain is built from TRBV27 and TRBJ2-7; 8 positions agree with TRBD1. Written as DNA, the CDR3 is TGTGCCAGCGGGAGGTCGACAGGGGCCTACGAGCAGTACTTC. Its translation is CASGRSTGAYEQYF.